What follows describes a single T cell receptor beta chain. This CDR3 comprises 13 residues. V was clipped by 4 bases and J by 4 bases, with 9 bases between them. From germline, CDR1 is SGHRS and CDR2 YFSETQ. Authors' methods: Using reference gene primer amplification, nucleated cell counts were estimated. Generated by immunoSEQ multiplex PCR, the TCRdb table keeps only in-frame clones and is missing some. V, J and clone size were drawn from that table, and D and trimming were deduced from the DNA. The sample holds tens of thousands of clones, roughly 88% seen once. This sample is part of a study of blood T cell repertoires in COVID-19. Study-wide context: In each case, the material was cDNA or gDNA derived from T cells, B-cell-depleted T cells, or PBMCs.

The rearrangement links TRBV5-1 to TRBJ1-5, with D uncertain. The sequence derives from a human donor in a cohort sampled during active COVID-19. The sequencing sample was made of peripheral blood. The CDR3 loop is CASSAHPNQPQHF. CDR3 DNA: TGCGCCAGCAGCGCACATCCGAATCAGCCCCAGCATTTT.